This T cell receptor (beta chain) was identified during a study of metastatic and nonmetastatic thyroid tumors. Via MiXCR, TCRdb re-called the PCR reads. The sample yields around 17,000 clones, roughly 20% seen once. The V end was cut by 7 bases, the J end by 6 bases, with 18 bases between. Germline CDR1 and CDR2: MNHNS and SASEGT. CDR3 length: 14 amino acids. Among the patients, none had received any treatment before thyroid surgery. The sequenced sample consisted of adjacent normal tissue. This chain links TRBV6-1 with TRBJ1-2, with D hard to call. The sequence came from a female donor with papillary thyroid cancer or a benign thyroid nodule (not recorded which). Some clones in this sample may be carry-over from other donors' samples. CDR3: CASKEEENVHGYTF. The CDR3 DNA reads as TGTGCCAGCAAAGAAGAGGAAAACGTCCATGGCTACACCTTC.